A selection of T cell receptor beta chains follows, all from one sample in a study of early T cells in non-severe SARS-CoV-2 infection. TCRdb used MiXCR to reprocess the 5' RACE reads, holding one entry per CDR3 protein. Among over 50,000 distinct CDR3 sequences listed, around 13% were seen once. Sequencing was done on a sample of whole blood. These receptor sequences come from an adult who was a healthcare worker with PCR-confirmed SARS-CoV-2 infection or an uninfected control (not recorded which). Each CDR3 is given with its conserved first and last residue. A D gene is named only where the DNA matches it firmly. Clone size, where shown, is once, few, many, or a class for clones that have expanded.

>many|TRBJ2-7|TRBD1|TRBV9
CASSQDRGGGYEQYF
TGTGCCAGCAGCCAAGACAGGGGGGGTGGCTACGAGCAGTACTTC
>-|TRBJ1-6|-|TRBV11-2
CASSRWGNSPLHF
TGTGCCAGCAGCCGATGGGGTAATTCACCCCTCCACTTT
>few|TRBJ2-6|-|TRBV6-1
CASSVPGSGANVLTF
TGTGCCAGCAGTGTGCCAGGGTCTGGGGCCAACGTCCTGACTTTC
>few|TRBJ2-1|-|TRBV12-3/TRBV12-4
CASTRADLSYNEQFF
TGTGCCAGCACCAGGGCAGACCTCTCCTACAATGAGCAGTTCTTC
>many|TRBJ2-1|TRBD2|TRBV7-9
CASSSWTSGGEQFF
TGTGCCAGCAGCTCATGGACTAGCGGGGGTGAGCAGTTCTTC
>few|TRBJ2-3|-|TRBV5-1
CASSPRWGTDTQYF
TGCGCCAGCAGCCCCCGTTGGGGCACAGATACGCAGTATTTT
>many|TRBJ1-4|-|TRBV20-1
CSARETPSVLNEKLFF
TGCAGTGCTAGAGAAACGCCATCGGTCCTAAATGAAAAACTGTTTTTT
>many|TRBJ1-2|-|TRBV30
CPWERSKCRYGYTF
TGTCCCTGGGAGAGGTCAAAATGTCGCTATGGCTACACCTTC
>few|TRBJ2-7|-|TRBV3-1
CASSQDPAGAYEQYF
TGTGCCAGCAGCCAAGACCCCGCAGGGGCCTACGAGCAGTACTTC
>few|TRBJ1-3|TRBD1|TRBV6-6
CASSGQGGNTIYF
TGTGCCAGCAGTGGACAGGGCGGAAACACCATATATTTT
>few|TRBJ1-5|-|TRBV19
CASTYRGMYSNQPQHF
TGTGCCAGTACTTATAGAGGGATGTATAGCAATCAGCCCCAGCATTTT